This T cell receptor (beta chain) came from a study of breast tumors, draining lymph nodes, adjacent tissues. Study findings and constraints: The data were judged consistent with most tumor T cells coming from lymph node and expanding in tumor. The lymph node origin of tumor T cells was framed as consistent with a hypothesis, not demonstrated. Tumor repertoires ranked between lymph nodes and nontumor tissue in diversity, with V and J gene preferences. Tumor and nontumor repertoires were significantly more similar in luminal-like than in basal-like breast cancer.

The germline CDR1 and CDR2 sequences are SGHTA and FQGNSA. The CDR3 is 15 amino acids. Breast cancer patients provided tissue from their axillary draining lymph nodes. Remarks on this clonotype: The antigen is unknown. The germline gene is not matched at one end of the junction; a read error may be the cause.

TCRdb re-derived calls from the multiplex PCR reads in MiXCR, one entry per CDR3 protein. The sample gives 150,000 to 200,000 distinct CDR3 sequences, about 33% of which show up once; around 4% is in the top ten. This sequence was found in a female donor with breast cancer. Some clones in this sample may be carry-over from other donors' samples. This chain links TRBV7-2 with TRBJ1-2, with a weak D call TRBD1 (5 bases). Sequenced sample: axillary lymph node tissue. Here the CDR3 reads CASSIGDRRPVGYPF. Here the CDR3 DNA reads TGTGCCAGCAGCATTGGGGACCGACGGCCCGTCGGCTACCCCTTC.